The clone carrying this T cell receptor beta chain was found many times. Its antigen is unknown. This sample stems from a study of blood T cells in healthy people across ages. Study-level findings and limits: The study found more naive CD4+ cells and higher diversity in long-lived than aged donors.

Samples had at least 6.5 million PBMCs isolated from them. Primers used in a second PCR of about 6 to 11 cycles were a sample-barcoded 5' primer and a J-beta primer mix. Each cDNA molecule received a tag from a template-switch adaptor that had 12 random nucleotides. At least 2.5 million CDR3-containing paired-end reads were obtained per sample. TCRdb recomputed calls from the 5' RACE reads with MiXCR, one row per CDR3 protein. The sample contains hundreds of thousands of distinct CDR3 sequences, over 40% of which appear only once. The receptor comes from a woman aged 80 or older in good health. Source material: blood.

The CDR3 loop is CASSPSKSDTQYF. The DNA of the CDR3 is TGTGCCAGCAGCCCCTCCAAATCAGATACGCAGTATTTT. The chain joins TRBV7-2 to TRBJ2-3; D is undetermined. Germline V gene data show CDR1 as SGHTA and CDR2 as FQGNSA. V lost 5 bases and J 4 bases, leaving 10 bases between the germline ends. CDR3 length: 13 amino acids.